The entry below gives a single T cell receptor (beta chain) sequence along with its context. These data originate in a study of Ad26.COV2.S vaccination and SARS-CoV-2 variants. Sequencing was performed with immunoSEQ multiplex PCR; in TCRdb, only in-frame clones are kept and a portion is missing. Among roughly 420,000 clones listed, 88% were seen once. Per germline, CDR1 ENHRY and CDR2 SYGVKD. The CDR3 covers 14 residues. V lost 10 bases, J lost 2 bases, and 15 bases lay in between. Treatment reported: some 19 received Ad26.COV2.S at low or high dose, single or two shots; roughly five received placebo; per-sample allocation not given. All samples were drawn on day 63, counting from the first vaccine or placebo injection.

Material: peripheral blood, obtained in a trial of Ad26.COV2.S vaccine versus placebo. This TCR was recovered from a person between 18 and 59 years old who received the Ad26.COV2.S COVID-19 vaccine or a placebo. This chain uses TRBV10-3 with TRBJ2-1, with a tentative D call TRBD2 (5 bases). CDR3 in amino acids: CATRTEETYNEQFF. CDR3 nucleotides: TGTGCCACCCGGACGGAGGAAACCTACAATGAGCAGTTCTTC.